These T cell receptor beta chains were read from a single sample in a study of a mutant IDH1 vaccine in newly diagnosed glioma. Produced via immunoSEQ multiplex PCR; TCRdb's table is partial and in-frame only. Here the sample spans just over 60,000 clones, under 85% being singletons. For these TCRs, the target antigens are not known. The sample was PBMCs, taken from a glioma patient whose treatment included an IDH1 peptide vaccine. The origin of the receptors is a man aged 25-45 years with glioma. The CDR3 runs from the conserved cysteine through the conserved F or W. D genes are given only for firm matches. Size is omitted from some rows. Given values are once, few, many or a class for expanded clones.

clone size	V gene	D gene	J gene	CDR3 protein	CDR3 DNA
-	TRBV18	-	TRBJ1-2	CASSPLYGDTNYGYTF	TGTGCCAGCTCACCACTCTATGGTGACACTAACTATGGCTACACCTTC
few	TRBV4-2	-	TRBJ1-4	CASSQTGVALDGEKLFF	TGTGCCAGCAGCCAAACAGGAGTAGCCCTCGATGGTGAAAAACTGTTTTTT
-	TRBV5-1	TRBD1	TRBJ1-1	CASSFGGTGGIGTEAFF	TGCGCCAGCAGCTTTGGTGGGACAGGGGGCATAGGCACTGAAGCTTTCTTT
once	TRBV23-1	-	TRBJ1-1	CASSQTREGGDTEAFF	TGCGCCAGCAGTCAAACAAGGGAGGGAGGGGACACTGAAGCTTTCTTT
few	TRBV11-2	-	TRBJ1-3	CASSSIIGRGSSGNTIYF	TGTGCCAGCAGCTCTATCATCGGACGGGGAAGCTCTGGAAACACCATATATTTT
-	TRBV2	-	TRBJ1-6	CASSEFEGFRGGSPLHF	TGTGCCAGCAGTGAATTCGAGGGGTTCAGGGGTGGTTCACCCCTCCACTTT
once	TRBV7-8	-	TRBJ1-1	CASSLAGGMNTEAFF	TGTGCCAGCAGCTTAGCCGGAGGAATGAACACTGAAGCTTTCTTT
-	TRBV19	-	TRBJ2-5	CASSTSVNWETQYF	TGTGCCAGTAGTACCTCGGTTAACTGGGAGACCCAGTACTTC
few	TRBV6-5	-	TRBJ1-1	CASSYLSNTEAFF	TGTGCCAGCAGTTACTTGTCGAACACTGAAGCTTTCTTT
-	TRBV6-1	-	TRBJ2-4	CASSEVGNIQYF	TGTGCCAGCAGTGAAGTCGGAAACATTCAGTACTTC
few	TRBV4-1	TRBD1	TRBJ1-5	CASSQLSGGTGNQPQHF	TGCGCCAGCAGCCAACTATCAGGGGGAACTGGCAATCAGCCCCAGCATTTT
-	TRBV27	-	TRBJ2-5	CASSLMSGGLETQYF	TGTGCCAGCAGTTTAATGTCCGGGGGGCTAGAGACCCAGTACTTC
-	TRBV7-9	-	TRBJ1-3	CASSLGVSASGNTIYF	TGTGCCAGCAGCTTAGGTGTATCGGCCTCTGGAAACACCATATATTTT
-	TRBV2	-	TRBJ2-6	CASRSLGGVSGANVLTF	TGTGCCAGCAGAAGCCTAGGAGGGGTCTCTGGGGCCAACGTCCTGACTTTC
-	TRBV7-6	TRBD1	TRBJ1-2	CASSPTMDRTYGYTF	TGTGCCAGCAGCCCAACCATGGACAGGACCTATGGCTACACCTTC
-	TRBV6-5	TRBD2	TRBJ2-7	CASRPASGGTYEQYF	TGTGCCAGTAGACCCGCTAGCGGGGGGACCTACGAGCAGTACTTC
-	TRBV19	-	TRBJ1-5	CATRVDLRQRGPILGQPQHF	TGTGCCACCCGAGTGGACCTGAGACAAAGGGGACCGATCTTAGGACAGCCCCAGCATTTT
-	TRBV6-6	-	TRBJ1-2	CASSRQINYGYTF	TGTGCCAGCAGTCGACAGATAAACTATGGCTACACCTTC
-	TRBV18	-	TRBJ1-2	CASSPPGADGYTF	TGTGCCAGCTCACCCCCGGGGGCGGATGGCTACACCTTC
-	TRBV7-7	-	TRBJ2-7	CASSLDQGAHYEQYF	TGTGCCAGCAGCTTAGATCAAGGGGCCCACTACGAGCAGTACTTC
few	TRBV6-5	-	TRBJ2-1	CASSYKSSYNEQFF	TGTGCCAGCAGCTACAAGAGCTCCTACAATGAGCAGTTCTTC
-	TRBV2	-	TRBJ2-2	CASSDTQNTGELFF	TGTGCCAGCAGTGACACCCAGAACACCGGGGAGCTGTTTTTT
-	TRBV7-9	TRBD1	TRBJ2-7	CASEGQGSEQYF	TGTGCCAGCGAGGGACAGGGGAGCGAGCAGTACTTC
-	TRBV18	-	TRBJ1-1	CASSPGPSGATEAFF	TGTGCCAGCTCACCTGGACCCTCGGGGGCCACTGAAGCTTTCTTT
-	TRBV28	TRBD2	TRBJ2-3	CASSEAGGLTDTQYF	TGTGCCAGCAGTGAAGCGGGGGGGTTGACAGATACGCAGTATTTT
-	TRBV4-1	-	TRBJ1-1	CASSQAPGTEAFF	TGCGCCAGCAGCCAAGCCCCGGGTACCGAAGCTTTCTTT
-	TRBV5-1	TRBD2	TRBJ2-3	CASSLRTSGEAGRDTQYF	TGCGCCAGCAGCCTTAGGACCAGCGGGGAAGCAGGGAGGGATACGCAGTATTTT
-	TRBV19	-	TRBJ2-7	CASSRAGTDLYEQYF	TGTGCCAGTAGTAGGGCCGGGACTGACCTCTACGAGCAGTACTTC
-	TRBV7-7	TRBD1	TRBJ2-2	CASSVKGATGELFF	TGTGCCAGCAGCGTTAAGGGGGCGACCGGGGAGCTGTTTTTT
few	TRBV30	TRBD1	TRBJ1-3	CACGQGTGNTIYF	TGTGCCTGCGGACAGGGAACTGGAAACACCATATATTTT
-	TRBV29-1	-	TRBJ1-4	CSVDSATNEKLFF	TGCAGCGTTGATTCTGCAACTAATGAAAAACTGTTTTTT
-	TRBV29-1	TRBD1	TRBJ1-1	CSVPKDREAEAFF	TGCAGCGTACCCAAGGACAGGGAGGCTGAAGCTTTCTTT
-	TRBV30	-	TRBJ1-6	CAWSVVQGNSPLHF	TGTGCCTGGAGTGTTGTGCAGGGGAATTCACCCCTCCACTTT
-	TRBV6-6	-	TRBJ1-2	CASRYPVGANYGYTF	TGTGCCAGCAGATACCCTGTCGGGGCTAACTATGGCTACACCTTC
-	TRBV5-1	-	TRBJ2-2	CASTFGGNTGELFF	TGCGCCAGCACCTTTGGAGGGAACACCGGGGAGCTGTTTTTT
once	TRBV7-9	TRBD1	TRBJ1-2	CASSYRDRGYGYTF	TGTGCCAGCAGTTACCGGGACAGGGGATATGGCTACACCTTC
-	TRBV7-2	-	TRBJ2-2	CASSYTSTGELFF	TGTGCCAGCAGCTACACGAGCACCGGGGAGCTGTTTTTT
few	TRBV29-1	TRBD1	TRBJ1-5	CSVQGAYSNQPQHF	TGCAGCGTCCAGGGGGCATACAGCAATCAGCCCCAGCATTTT
-	TRBV5-1	-	TRBJ2-6	CASSLGSSGANVLTF	TGCGCCAGCAGCTTGGGTAGCTCTGGGGCCAACGTCCTGACTTTC
once	TRBV11-2	-	TRBJ1-2	CASSLGQVFGYTF	TGTGCCAGCAGCTTAGGACAGGTCTTCGGCTACACCTTC
-	TRBV6-5	-	TRBJ2-3	CASSYSINGEPTQYF	TGTGCCAGCAGTTACTCCATCAACGGGGAGCCTACGCAGTATTTT
-	TRBV14	TRBD2	TRBJ2-1	CASSQDLGTSGGSLYNEQFF	TGTGCCAGCAGCCAAGATTTGGGGACTAGCGGGGGGTCACTATACAATGAGCAGTTCTTC
-	TRBV28	TRBD1	TRBJ1-5	CASRRTGGYQPQHF	TGTGCCAGCAGACGGACAGGGGGCTATCAGCCCCAGCATTTT
-	TRBV4-1	-	TRBJ1-5	CASSQDPPYNQPQHF	TGCGCCAGCAGCCAAGATCCCCCCTACAATCAGCCCCAGCATTTT
-	TRBV4-2	-	TRBJ2-3	CASSLSGTTDTQYF	TGTGCCAGCAGCCTTTCCGGGACCACAGATACGCAGTATTTT
-	TRBV5-4	-	TRBJ1-3	CASSLSVSSGNTIYF	TGTGCCAGCAGCTTGAGCGTCAGTTCTGGAAACACCATATATTTT
once	TRBV4-2	TRBD1	TRBJ1-1	CASSQGIGGRAEAFF	TGTGCCAGCAGCCAAGGGATAGGGGGCCGGGCTGAAGCTTTCTTT
-	TRBV28	-	TRBJ1-1	CASSLPPGSTYTEAFF	TGTGCCAGCAGTTTACCCCCCGGCTCGACTTACACTGAAGCTTTCTTT
once	TRBV25-1	-	TRBJ2-5	CASSALGNQETQYF	TGTGCCAGCAGTGCCCTAGGCAACCAAGAGACCCAGTACTTC
-	TRBV15	TRBD1	TRBJ1-5	CATSRDRGQGGRNQPQHF	TGTGCCACCAGCAGAGATCGTGGGCAGGGGGGCAGAAATCAGCCCCAGCATTTT
-	TRBV11-2	-	TRBJ1-2	CASSFSGEGFYGYTF	TGTGCCAGCAGCTTCAGTGGCGAGGGCTTCTATGGCTACACCTTC
-	TRBV5-1	-	TRBJ2-3	CASRVSVLSTDTQYF	TGCGCCAGCAGGGTTTCGGTGTTGAGTACAGATACGCAGTATTTT
-	TRBV11-2	-	TRBJ1-2	CASSLDPAGRYGYTF	TGTGCCAGCAGCTTAGATCCCGCGGGACGCTATGGCTACACCTTC
-	TRBV19	-	TRBJ2-3	CASRATASSTDTQYF	TGTGCCAGTAGGGCGACAGCGTCGAGCACAGATACGCAGTATTTT
-	TRBV4-1	-	TRBJ1-2	CASSHPGAFGPLNYGYTF	TGCGCCAGCAGCCACCCGGGGGCATTCGGACCTTTAAACTATGGCTACACCTTC
-	TRBV2	TRBD1	TRBJ1-5	CASRPGTGHQPQHF	TGTGCCAGCAGGCCCGGGACAGGGCACCAGCCCCAGCATTTT
-	TRBV25-1	TRBD1	TRBJ2-7	CASSVGTGGYNF	TGTGCCAGCAGTGTGGGGACAGGGGGCTATAACTTC
-	TRBV2	-	TRBJ1-5	CASSESEYSNQPQHF	TGTGCCAGCAGTGAGTCGGAATATAGCAATCAGCCCCAGCATTTT